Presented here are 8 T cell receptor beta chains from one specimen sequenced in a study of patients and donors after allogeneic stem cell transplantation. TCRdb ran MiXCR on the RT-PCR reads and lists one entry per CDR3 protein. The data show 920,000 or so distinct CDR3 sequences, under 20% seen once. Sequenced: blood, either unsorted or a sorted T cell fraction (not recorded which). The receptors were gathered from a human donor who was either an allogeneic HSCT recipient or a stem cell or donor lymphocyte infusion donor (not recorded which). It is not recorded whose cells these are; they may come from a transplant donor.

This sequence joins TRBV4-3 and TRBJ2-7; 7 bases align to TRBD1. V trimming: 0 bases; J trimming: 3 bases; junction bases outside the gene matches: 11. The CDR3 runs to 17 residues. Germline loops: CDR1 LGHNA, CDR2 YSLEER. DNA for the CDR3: TGCGCCAGCAGCCAAGATTTGGCGGCAGGGGGAAGCTACGAGCAGTACTTC. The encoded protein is CASSQDLAAGGSYEQYF.

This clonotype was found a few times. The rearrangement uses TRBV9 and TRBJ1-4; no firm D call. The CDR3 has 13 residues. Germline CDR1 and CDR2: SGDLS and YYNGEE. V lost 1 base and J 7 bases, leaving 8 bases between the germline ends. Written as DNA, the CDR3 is TGTGCCAGCAGCGTAATGTCTAGTGAAAAACTGTTTTTT. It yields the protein CASSVMSSEKLFF. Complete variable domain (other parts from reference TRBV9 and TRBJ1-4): DSGVTQTPKHLITATGQRVTLRCSPRSGDLSVYWYQQSLDQGLQFLIQYYNGEERAKGNILERFSAQQFPDLHSELNLSSLELGDSALYFCASSVMSSEKLFFGSGTQLSVL.

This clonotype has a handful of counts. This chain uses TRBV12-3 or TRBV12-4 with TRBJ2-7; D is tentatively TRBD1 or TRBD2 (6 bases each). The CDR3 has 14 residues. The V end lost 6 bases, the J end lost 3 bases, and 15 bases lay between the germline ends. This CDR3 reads CASREGHMNYEQYF. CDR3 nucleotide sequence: TGTGCCAGCAGGGAGGGACATATGAACTACGAGCAGTACTTC.

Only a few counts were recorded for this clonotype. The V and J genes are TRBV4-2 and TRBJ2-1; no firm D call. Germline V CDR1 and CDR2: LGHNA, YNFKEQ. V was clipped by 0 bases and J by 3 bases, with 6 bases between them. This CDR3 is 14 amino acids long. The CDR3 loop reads CASSQDAIYNEQFF. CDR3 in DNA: TGTGCCAGCAGCCAAGATGCGATCTACAATGAGCAGTTCTTC.

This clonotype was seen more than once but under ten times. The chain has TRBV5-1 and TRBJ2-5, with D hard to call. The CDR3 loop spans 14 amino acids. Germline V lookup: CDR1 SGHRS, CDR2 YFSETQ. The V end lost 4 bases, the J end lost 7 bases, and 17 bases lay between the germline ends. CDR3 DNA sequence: TGCGCCAGCAGCCCACGGACCGATACGGGGACCCAGTACTTC. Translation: CASSPRTDTGTQYF.

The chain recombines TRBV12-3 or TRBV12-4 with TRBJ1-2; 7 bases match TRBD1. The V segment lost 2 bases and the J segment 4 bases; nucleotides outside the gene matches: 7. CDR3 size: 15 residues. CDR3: CASSLTQGIFYGYTF. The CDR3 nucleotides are TGTGCCAGCAGTTTAACACAGGGGATTTTCTATGGCTACACCTTC.

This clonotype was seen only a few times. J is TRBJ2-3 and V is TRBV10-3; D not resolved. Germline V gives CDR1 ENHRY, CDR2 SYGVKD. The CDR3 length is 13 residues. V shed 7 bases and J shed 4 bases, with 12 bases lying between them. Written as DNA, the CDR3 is TGTGCCATCAAGTACCCGGCATCAGATACGCAGTATTTT. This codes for CAIKYPASDTQYF.

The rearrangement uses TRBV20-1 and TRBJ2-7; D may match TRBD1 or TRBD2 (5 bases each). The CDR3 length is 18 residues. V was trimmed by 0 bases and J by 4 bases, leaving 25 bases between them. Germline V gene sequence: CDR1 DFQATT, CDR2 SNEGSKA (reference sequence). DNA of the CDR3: TGCAGTGCTAGAGATCCCGGTAGTGGACCCCCTGGGGGATACGAGCAGTACTTC. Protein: CSARDPGSGPPGGYEQYF.